This T cell receptor (beta chain) was found in a study of OX40 agonist ivuxolimab in advanced cancers. Clones were read by immunoSEQ multiplex PCR, and TCRdb kept only the in-frame ones, dropping some. The sample records approximately 63,000 clones, 85% to 90% being singletons. The origin of this receptor is an adult with an advanced solid tumor such as melanoma, head and neck, liver or kidney cancer. Sequenced material: CD4+ or CD8+ T cells sorted from blood, taken in a trial of the OX40 agonist ivuxolimab.

CDR3 in DNA: TGTGCCAGTAGTAAAGGACTAGCGGGGGGACTCTCTGGGGCCAACGTCCTGACTTTC. Protein sequence: CASSKGLAGGLSGANVLTF. This chain links TRBV19 with TRBJ2-6, with TRBD2 matching 14 bases. The germline gives CDR1 LNHDA, CDR2 SQIVND (reference sequence). CDR3 length: 19 amino acids. The junction had 5 bases not matched to a gene; V was cut back by 4 bases and J by 0 bases.